This T cell receptor (beta chain) was identified during a study of T cells after yellow fever vaccination. Study-wide results and caveats: Just a small share of clonotypes turned up in the CD4 compartment as well as the CD8 compartment.

The ends were cut back, 2 bases at V and 1 base at J, with 12 bases in the middle. The V gene's germline CDR1 is MNHEY and CDR2 SMNVEV (reference sequence). The CDR3 covers 15 residues. MiXCR, run by TCRdb on the 5' RACE reads, gives a single entry per CDR3 protein. The sample includes 250,000 to 400,000 distinct CDR3 sequences, roughly 4.3% seen only once; the top ten take roughly 19%. A note on this clonotype: Its antigen is unidentified.

This TCR was recovered from a man aged 18 to 35 who received the YFV17D yellow fever vaccine. The rearrangement uses TRBV27 and TRBJ2-7; a weak D match, TRBD1 (5 bases). The material sequenced was PBMCs, taken 15 days after the yellow fever booster vaccination. The CDR3 bases are TGTGCCAGCAGTTTAGCAGGGTTCCCGTCCTACGAGCAGTACTTC. Protein: CASSLAGFPSYEQYF.